These 20 T cell receptor beta chains originate from one sample sequenced in a study of cytomegalovirus exposure and HLA in healthy donors. This PCR relied on a set of 60 Vbeta primers and 13 Jbeta primers. The table came from immunoSEQ multiplex PCR; TCRdb's copy has only in-frame clones and leaves some out. The sample records 110,000 or so clones, 78% being singletons. The material sequenced was PBMCs. These receptors were collected from a male donor in good health and CMV-seronegative.

This clone was seen just once. This chain links TRBV5-1 with TRBJ2-1; 10 nucleotides align to TRBD2. Germline CDR1 SGHRS, CDR2 YFSETQ. V shed 4 bases and J 5 bases; nucleotides not matched to a gene: 9. The CDR3 runs 16 residues. The CDR3 DNA sequence: TGCGCCAGCAGCCGTAGAGCGGGAGGGGACCACAATGAGCAGTTCTTC. It yields the protein CASSRRAGGDHNEQFF.

V usage is TRBV5-6 and J usage is TRBJ1-1, with D perhaps TRBD1 (5 bases). Germline V CDR1 and CDR2: SGHDT, YYEEEE. Trimming removed 1 base from V and 2 bases from J, with 12 bases in between. This CDR3 comprises 15 residues. In DNA, the CDR3 is TGTGCCAGCAGCTTGCGGGGGAGTAGTAACACTGAAGCTTTCTTT. Translating gives CASSLRGSSNTEAFF.

In nucleotides, the CDR3 is TGTGCCAGCAGTTTAGATTGGGGAGGAACTAATGAAAAACTGTTTTTT. Protein product: CASSLDWGGTNEKLFF. This rearrangement joins TRBV27 to TRBJ1-4; D not resolved. Germline CDR1 is MNHEY and CDR2 is SMNVEV (reference sequence). V was pared by 2 bases and J by 1 base, with 11 bases between. The CDR3 totals 16 residues. The complete variable domain, with remaining parts taken from reference TRBV27 and TRBJ1-4, reads EAQVTQNPRYLITVTGKKLTVTCSQNMNHEYMSWYRQDPGLGLRQIYYSMNVEVTDKGDVPEGYKVSRKEKRNFPLILESPSPNQTSLYFCASSLDWGGTNEKLFFGSGTQLSVL.

The rearrangement links TRBV5-4 to TRBJ2-5; unclear D gene. The tail of the sequence fits TRBJ2-7 better, so the J call may be wrong. The germline V gene has CDR1 SGHNT and CDR2 YYREEE (reference sequence). The CDR3 covers 15 residues. The CDR3 loop is CASSLSQVNSYEQYF. The CDR3 DNA sequence: TGTGCCAGCAGCTTGTCCCAGGTGAACTCCTACGAGCAGTACTTC.

The J gene is TRBJ2-7, the V gene TRBV19; 8 nucleotides match TRBD1. The V gene's germline CDR1 is LNHDA and CDR2 SQIVND (reference sequence). Unmatched junction bases numbered 8, after V lost 5 bases and J lost 5 bases. The CDR3 is 14 amino acids. The DNA of the CDR3 is TGTGCCAGTAGTCCAGACAGGGGTCAACACGAGCAGTACTTC. Translation: CASSPDRGQHEQYF.

This chain connects TRBV5-1 to TRBJ1-1; D is unresolved. Trimming cost V 0 bases and J 1 base, with 10 bases left between them. Germline lookup yields CDR1 SGHRS and CDR2 YFSETQ. The CDR3 length is 15 residues. For the CDR3, the DNA is TGCGCCAGCAGCTTGGTACAGAACTCGAACACTGAAGCTTTCTTT. Protein sequence: CASSLVQNSNTEAFF. The whole variable domain, filled in from reference TRBV5-1 and TRBJ1-1, reads KAGVTQTPRYLIKTRGQQVTLSCSPISGHRSVSWYQQTPGQGLQFLFEYFSETQRNKGNFPGRFSGRQFSNSRSEMNVSTLELGDSALYLCASSLVQNSNTEAFFGQGTRLTVV.

The CDR3 sequence: CASSLDSITEAFF. CDR3 nucleotide sequence: TGTGCCAGCAGCTTGGACAGTATTACTGAAGCTTTCTTT. The gene calls are TRBV5-4 and TRBJ1-1; D unclear. Germline V gene data show CDR1 as SGHNT and CDR2 as YYREEE (reference sequence). The V and J ends lost 0 bases and 5 bases respectively, with 8 bases between them. The CDR3 extends over 13 amino acids.

The chain carries TRBV14 and TRBJ1-1; a weak D match, TRBD1 (6 bases). This CDR3 is 15 amino acids long. Germline-derived CDR1 and CDR2 are SGHDN and FVKESK. Trimming took off 4 bases at V and 1 base at J, with 13 bases between the two ends. The CDR3 DNA reads TGTGCCAGCAGCCGCCGGACAGATAAGAACACTGAAGCTTTCTTT. Its translation is CASSRRTDKNTEAFF.

The chain uses TRBV11-3 and TRBJ1-1; weak D call: TRBD1 (5 bases). Germline CDR1 is SGHNT and CDR2 is YENEEA. The CDR3 extends over 15 amino acids. V lost 0 bases, J lost 4 bases, and 12 bases lay in between. The CDR3 sequence is CASSLEPGLGTEAFF. CDR3 DNA sequence: TGTGCCAGCAGCTTAGAGCCAGGGTTGGGCACTGAAGCTTTCTTT.

The chain is built from TRBV9 and TRBJ2-1, with TRBD2 matching 10 bases. The length of the CDR3 is 16 residues. V was clipped by 1 base and J by 0 bases; unmatched bases: 1. Germline assignment: CDR1 SGDLS and CDR2 YYNGEE. This chain's CDR3 is CASSVTSGNSYNEQFF. The CDR3 region has the DNA TGTGCCAGCAGCGTAACTAGCGGGAACTCCTACAATGAGCAGTTCTTC.

This clone was detected once. The CDR3 DNA sequence: TGCGCCAGCACCCCAAGCGGGGCATTCAATGAGCAGTTCTTC. This gives the protein CASTPSGAFNEQFF. This chain uses TRBV10-2 with TRBJ2-1; TRBD2 matches at 7 bases. This CDR3 comprises 14 residues. With 7 bases clipped from V and 6 bases from J, the junction kept 9 bases outside the gene matches. The germline V gene has CDR1 WSHSY and CDR2 SAAADI.

The genes are TRBV5-6 and TRBJ1-2; TRBD1 agrees at 9 bases. Germline CDR1 reads SGHDT; CDR2 reads YYEEEE. This CDR3 is 17 amino acids long. Trimming at V came to 4 bases and at J to 3 bases, leaving 13 bases not matched to a gene. The CDR3 DNA reads TGTGCCAGCAGCCCCTTCCGGGACAGGGTCGAGGACTATGGCTACACCTTC. This sequence encodes CASSPFRDRVEDYGYTF.

Only a few counts were recorded for this clone. This sequence joins TRBV11-3 and TRBJ1-1, with TRBD1 as a possible D gene (5 bases). Germline assignment: CDR1 SGHNT and CDR2 YENEEA. The CDR3 length is 13 residues. Trimming left V 7 bases short and J 7 bases short, with 16 bases between. CDR3 coding DNA: TGTGCCAGCACCCTACCCGGGGGGGGTGAAGCTTTCTTT. Encoded protein: CASTLPGGGEAFF.

The rearrangement links TRBV6-5 to TRBJ2-7; TRBD1 aligns across 7 bases. Unmatched junction bases numbered 10, after V lost 5 bases and J lost 3 bases. Germline lookup yields CDR1 MNHEY and CDR2 SVGAGI. The CDR3 runs to 15 residues. The CDR3 region is CASSSTSRGIYEQYF. The CDR3, as DNA: TGTGCCAGCAGTAGCACGTCCAGGGGGATCTACGAGCAGTACTTC.

The genes are TRBV6-6 and TRBJ1-1; D is unresolved. The germline gives CDR1 MNHNY, CDR2 SVGAGI (reference sequence). The CDR3 covers 11 residues. The V and J ends lost 5 bases and 3 bases respectively, with 4 bases between them. CDR3 bases: TGTGCCAGCAGTACTTACACTGAAGCTTTCTTT. Its protein product is CASSTYTEAFF.

This rearrangement joins TRBV19 to TRBJ2-5; 8 nucleotides line up with TRBD1. V shed 4 bases and J 1 base; nucleotides not matched to a gene: 8. Germline V gene data show CDR1 as LNHDA and CDR2 as SQIVND (reference sequence). The CDR3 has 16 residues. CDR3 in DNA: TGTGCCAGTAGTACCCCAGGACAGGGACGCCAAGAGACCCAGTACTTC. Translating gives CASSTPGQGRQETQYF.

In its sample, this clone was seen once. This chain joins TRBV30 and TRBJ2-7, with D tentatively TRBD1 (6 bases). This CDR3 contains 16 residues. V was trimmed by 0 bases and J by 2 bases, leaving 17 bases between them. Germline V gene sequence: CDR1 GTSNPN, CDR2 SVGIG (reference sequence). CDR3 coding DNA: TGTGCCTGGAGTGTAAGGGGGACATCCCTTGCCTACGAGCAGTACTTC. Translation: CAWSVRGTSLAYEQYF.

DNA for the CDR3: TGTGCCAGTAGTGCGCGGACAGGGCGTGGAGCCGCCACCGGGGAGCTGTTTTTT. It codes for CASSARTGRGAATGELFF. This chain links TRBV19 with TRBJ2-2, with 8 bases identical to TRBD1. Unmatched junction bases numbered 15, after V lost 5 bases and J lost 4 bases. The V gene's germline CDR1 is LNHDA and CDR2 SQIVND (reference sequence). The CDR3 spans 18 residues.

The chain carries TRBV4-2 and TRBJ1-1; 10 bases align to TRBD1. V lost 4 bases, J lost 4 bases, and 6 bases stayed unmatched. Germline values: CDR1 LGHNA, CDR2 YNFKEQ. This CDR3 spans 15 amino acids. CDR3 DNA: TGTGCCAGCAGCCCGGGACAGGGGATCGGCACTGAAGCTTTCTTT. Its translation is CASSPGQGIGTEAFF.

This chain uses TRBV30 with TRBJ1-4; D possibly corresponds to TRBD1 (6 bases). Germline assignment: CDR1 GTSNPN and CDR2 SVGIG (reference sequence). The CDR3 runs 15 residues. The V end lost 4 bases, the J end lost 2 bases, and 14 bases lay between the germline ends. The CDR3 DNA follows: TGTGCCTGGACCGACACAGGGAGCACTAATGAAAAACTGTTTTTT. Encoded protein: CAWTDTGSTNEKLFF.